The rows below give T cell receptor beta chains drawn from one sample of a study of blood T cell repertoires in COVID-19. This table comes from immunoSEQ multiplex PCR, and its TCRdb copy is limited to in-frame clones, with some not included. The sample gives tens of thousands of clones, around 82% of which show up once; more than 5.5% is in the top ten. Input material: peripheral blood. The receptors were sampled from a man aged 60 to 69 with acute or convalescent COVID-19. CDR3s include the opening cysteine and the closing phenylalanine or tryptophan. The D gene is left open where the match is weak. Size tells how often a clone was seen (once, few, many) or the class of an expanded clone, and some rows leave it out.

clone_size	v_call	j_call	d_call	cdr3_nt	cdr3_aa
-	TRBV5-1	TRBJ1-1	TRBD1	TGCGCCAGCAGCCCGGACAGGGCATCCACTGAAGCTTTCTTT	CASSPDRASTEAFF
once	TRBV19	TRBJ1-1	-	TGTGCCAGTAGTAAAGGACAAAAGACTGAAGCTTTCTTT	CASSKGQKTEAFF
-	TRBV30	TRBJ2-3	TRBD2	TGTGCCTGGAGTGGGACTAGACTCACAGATACGCAGTATTTT	CAWSGTRLTDTQYF
-	TRBV30	TRBJ2-7	-	TGTGCCTGGACTAGGGGCCTCGAGCAGTACTTC	CAWTRGLEQYF
-	TRBV7-6	TRBJ2-2	-	TGTGCCAGCAGCTTAAATGAGTGGGGAGGCACCGGGGAGCTGTTTTTT	CASSLNEWGGTGELFF
-	TRBV2	TRBJ2-3	-	TGTGCCAGCAGTGATCTACCCACAGATACGCAGTATTTT	CASSDLPTDTQYF
-	TRBV5-5	TRBJ1-2	TRBD1	TGTGCCAGCAGCCAATCTCAGGGGGCGCAATATGGCTACACCTTC	CASSQSQGAQYGYTF
-	TRBV28	TRBJ2-4	-	TGTGCCAGCAGTCTACACGGAGGGCATTGGTACTTC	CASSLHGGHWYF
-	TRBV5-6	TRBJ2-5	TRBD1	TGTGCCAGCAGCTCCACAAGACAGGGGAAGACCCAGTACTTC	CASSSTRQGKTQYF
once	TRBV19	TRBJ1-4	TRBD1	TGTGCCAGTAGTATCACAGGGGCAACTAATGAAAAACTGTTTTTT	CASSITGATNEKLFF
-	TRBV19	TRBJ2-5	-	TGTGCCAGTAGTATTTCGGCAGGGCAGGAGACCCAGTACTTC	CASSISAGQETQYF
-	TRBV19	TRBJ2-2	TRBD1	TGTGCCAGTAGTATATTCTCGAGTTGGGGCAGGGGGCGGCCCGGGGAGCTGTTTTTT	CASSIFSSWGRGRPGELFF
-	TRBV29-1	TRBJ1-1	-	TGCAGCGTTGACAAGAGCTTGAACACTGAAGCTTTCTTT	CSVDKSLNTEAFF
-	TRBV6-5	TRBJ2-5	-	TGTGCCAGCACCAGAACAGAGACCCAGTACTTC	CASTRTETQYF
few	TRBV6-5	TRBJ2-5	-	TGTGCCAGCAGTTACGGGGGGAGAGGGACAGAGACCCAGTACTTC	CASSYGGRGTETQYF
-	TRBV5-4	TRBJ2-4	TRBD2	TGTGCCAGCAGCTTACGATCGGGGGGGCGGGAAAACATTCAGTACTTC	CASSLRSGGRENIQYF
-	TRBV18	TRBJ2-5	-	TGTGCCAGCTCACCTCCTAACGCTCAAGAGACCCAGTACTTC	CASSPPNAQETQYF
few	TRBV15	TRBJ1-6	TRBD1	TGTGCCACCAGCAGAGAGGTACAGGGGAGTTCACCCCTCCACTTT	CATSREVQGSSPLHF
-	TRBV6-1	TRBJ2-3	TRBD2	TGTGCCAGCAGTGACGATCATGGCGGGGGTGACACAGATACGCAGTATTTT	CASSDDHGGGDTDTQYF
-	TRBV7-2	TRBJ2-7	TRBD1	TGTGCCAGCAGCCAGATGCCGGGACAGCCCTACGAGCAGTACTTC	CASSQMPGQPYEQYF
few	TRBV9	TRBJ1-1	-	TGTGCCAGCAGCGTGGCAGGAACTAACACTGAAGCTTTCTTT	CASSVAGTNTEAFF
-	TRBV5-1	TRBJ1-3	-	TGCGCCAGCAGCTTGATGGCGGAAAGTGCTCGAAACACCATATATTTT	CASSLMAESARNTIYF
once	TRBV3-1/TRBV3-2	TRBJ2-1	-	TGTGCCAGCAGCCCGGGACTCCTCTACAATGAGCAGTTCTTC	CASSPGLLYNEQFF
once	TRBV7-8	TRBJ2-2	-	TGTGCCAGCAGCCGCCTAGATGCCGGGGAGCTGTTTTTT	CASSRLDAGELFF
-	TRBV7-6	TRBJ1-1	-	TGTGCCAGCAGCTTATCTCCCTCTATCAACACTGAAGCTTTCTTT	CASSLSPSINTEAFF
-	TRBV4-1	TRBJ2-2	-	TGCGCCAGCAGCCCGTCGCGGTCGGACGGGGAGCTGTTTTTT	CASSPSRSDGELFF
-	TRBV12-5	TRBJ2-1	TRBD2	TGTGCTAGTGGTTTGATTAGCGTGTTCGACGCGCGTCATACTAGCGGGGGGCGTGTGTTCTTC	CASGLISVFDARHTSGGRVFF
-	TRBV29-1	TRBJ2-7	TRBD2	TGCAGCGTTACTAGCGGGGGAAGCTACGAGCAGTACTTC	CSVTSGGSYEQYF